These 25 T cell receptor beta chains were all obtained from the same sample, sequenced in a study of cytomegalovirus exposure and HLA in healthy donors. Primers: 60 Vbeta forward and 13 Jbeta reverse. Repertoires were generated with immunoSEQ multiplex PCR, while TCRdb's copy carries only in-frame clones and drops some. This sample has roughly 99,000 clones, with around 80% found just once. The sequenced sample was PBMCs. The receptors derive from a male donor in good health and CMV-seropositive.

In its sample, this clone was seen a few times. This chain connects TRBV10-3 to TRBJ1-1; weak D call: TRBD1 (6 bases). Trimming removed 6 bases from V and 0 bases from J, with 11 bases in between. The CDR3 sequence is 14 residues long. Germline V gene lookup returns CDR1 ENHRY and CDR2 SYGVKD. This CDR3 is CAIRRTDMNTEAFF. The DNA for the CDR3 is TGTGCCATCAGGAGGACAGACATGAACACTGAAGCTTTCTTT.

This clone showed up just once. This chain uses TRBV29-1 with TRBJ2-5; 7 bases are shared with TRBD1. Trimming took 7 bases from V and 5 from J; bases not matched to a gene: 4. The CDR3 is 11 amino acids. Per germline, CDR1 SQVTM and CDR2 ANQGSEA. CDR3 in amino acids: CSGGGLETQYF. CDR3 DNA: TGCAGCGGAGGGGGCTTGGAGACCCAGTACTTC.

Written as DNA, the CDR3 is TGTGCCAGCAGCTTAGTGGCAGGGAACTATGGCTACACCTTC. It specifies CASSLVAGNYGYTF. The chain carries TRBV7-2 and TRBJ1-2; possible D gene TRBD1, 5 bases. The CDR3 is 14 residues long. Germline values: CDR1 SGHTA, CDR2 FQGNSA. Trimming cost V 1 base and J 2 bases, with 8 bases left between them.

V usage is TRBV15 and J usage is TRBJ1-2; 9 positions match TRBD1. V lost 0 bases to trimming and J lost 3 bases; unmatched junction nucleotides: 8. This CDR3 contains 17 residues. The germline CDR1 and CDR2 sequences are LNHNV and YYDKDF (reference sequence). The CDR3 here is CATSREGQGAIDYGYTF. The DNA for the CDR3 is TGTGCCACCAGCAGAGAGGGACAGGGTGCTATTGACTATGGCTACACCTTC. The full variable domain, rest sourced from reference TRBV15 and TRBJ1-2, is DAMVIQNPRYQVTQFGKPVTLSCSQTLNHNVMYWYQQKSSQAPKLLFHYYDKDFNNEADTPDNFQSRRPNTSFCFLDIRSPGLGDTAMYLCATSREGQGAIDYGYTFGSGTRLTVV.

The chain joins TRBV27 to TRBJ1-6; maybe TRBD1 (5 bases). V was shortened by 5 bases and J by 0 bases, with 8 bases between the two germline ends. Germline V CDR1 and CDR2: MNHEY, SMNVEV (reference sequence). This CDR3 is built from 15 residues. The CDR3 DNA is TGTGCCAGCAGTAGACAGAGCTCCTATAATTCACCCCTCCACTTT. It is translated as CASSRQSSYNSPLHF.

The CDR3 spells CAWSVRGYGYTF. The CDR3 DNA reads as TGTGCCTGGAGTGTACGCGGTTATGGCTACACCTTC. The chain has TRBV30 and TRBJ1-2; D remains ambiguous. Trimming stripped 0 bases from V and 5 bases from J, with 7 bases between. Germline lookup yields CDR1 GTSNPN and CDR2 SVGIG (reference sequence). This CDR3 is built from 12 residues.

The V call is TRBV6-5, the J call TRBJ1-6; possibly TRBD1 for D (6 bases). Trimming shortened V by 6 bases and J by 10 bases, and 13 bases separated the two germline ends. CDR3 size: 13 residues. Germline V gene sequence: CDR1 MNHEY, CDR2 SVGAGI. For the CDR3, the DNA is TGTGCCAGCAGCTTGACAGGAGAGTCACCCCTCCACTTT. Translated: CASSLTGESPLHF.

In its sample, this clone was seen a few times. V and J are TRBV7-6 and TRBJ2-7; perhaps TRBD2 as D (6 bases). The CDR3 loop spans 14 amino acids. V dropped 5 bases and J dropped 5 bases, with 16 bases sitting between them. From germline, CDR1 is SGHVS and CDR2 FNYEAQ. CDR3 in amino acids: CASSRMAGMNEQYF. The DNA of the CDR3 is TGTGCCAGCAGCCGGATGGCGGGGATGAACGAGCAGTACTTC.

The chain couples TRBV5-6 to TRBJ2-2, with 8 positions matching TRBD2. CDR1 is SGHDT and CDR2 is YYEEEE in the germline V gene. This CDR3 has 16 amino acids. Unmatched junction bases numbered 10, after V lost 4 bases and J lost 5 bases. This chain's CDR3 is CASSRDPGGSTGELFF. CDR3 in DNA: TGTGCCAGCAGCCGTGATCCGGGGGGGTCAACCGGGGAGCTGTTTTTT.

This chain connects TRBV29-1 to TRBJ1-1, with D possibly matching TRBD1 (6 bases). With 3 bases removed from V and 3 bases from J, the gap between germline ends came to 14 bases. The V gene's germline CDR1 is SQVTM and CDR2 ANQGSEA. This CDR3 region has 14 residues. The CDR3 DNA reads as TGCAGCGTTGAGAAGCAGGGGAGGGACACTGAAGCTTTCTTT. Its protein is CSVEKQGRDTEAFF. The variable domain in full, with the rest retrieved from reference TRBV29-1 and TRBJ1-1, is SAVISQKPSRDICQRGTSLTIQCQVDSQVTMMFWYRQQPGQSLTLIATANQGSEATYESGFVIDKFPISRPNLTFSTLTVSNMSPEDSSIYLCSVEKQGRDTEAFFGQGTRLTVV.

The CDR3: CASSPGGAGYTF. The CDR3 nucleotides are TGTGCCAGCAGCCCCGGAGGGGCTGGCTACACCTTC. This chain connects TRBV11-3 to TRBJ1-2; perhaps TRBD1 as D (5 bases). V was pared by 5 bases and J by 7 bases, with 11 bases between. Germline-derived CDR1 and CDR2 are SGHNT and YENEEA. This CDR3 contains 12 residues.

This clone has only a few counts. V usage is TRBV29-1 and J usage is TRBJ2-2; 9 bases align to TRBD1. Germline loops: CDR1 SQVTM, CDR2 ANQGSEA. The V and J ends lost 7 bases and 6 bases, in that order; junction bases with no gene match: 9. The CDR3 length is 14 residues. The CDR3: CSARTGVVSGELFF. As DNA, the CDR3 is TGCAGCGCCAGGACAGGGGTAGTATCCGGGGAGCTGTTTTTT.

The rearrangement links TRBV28 to TRBJ1-1, with D tentatively TRBD1 (5 bases). Germline V CDR1 and CDR2: MDHEN, SYDVKM. Trimming removed 5 bases at V and 1 base at J, with 14 bases between. The CDR3 is made up of 15 amino acids. The CDR3 spells CASSPHSGPNTEAFF. The CDR3 bases are TGTGCCAGCAGTCCCCACTCAGGGCCGAACACTGAAGCTTTCTTT.

The rearrangement uses TRBV2 and TRBJ1-5, with D possibly TRBD1 on 5 matching bases. Germline V lookup: CDR1 SNHLY, CDR2 FYNNEI. V was clipped by 5 bases and J by 8 bases, with 16 bases between them. The CDR3 length is 14 residues. CDR3 sequence (DNA): TGTGCCAGCAGTCGGGACGCTAGCGTAGAGCCCCAGCATTTT. The encoded protein is CASSRDASVEPQHF.

The gene calls are TRBV18 and TRBJ1-4; 12 bases are a match to TRBD1. The CDR3 contains 14 residues. The trim removed 6 bases at V and 8 bases at J, leaving 4 bases unmatched. Germline values: CDR1 KGHSH, CDR2 LQKENI. CDR3 loop: CASSPGTGGEKLFF. The CDR3 bases are TGTGCCAGCTCTCCCGGGACAGGGGGCGAAAAACTGTTTTTT.

This clone came up once. This chain uses TRBV5-6 with TRBJ2-1; tentatively, D is TRBD1 (6 bases). CDR1 and CDR2 (germline): SGHDT, YYEEEE. CDR3 length equals 14 residues. The germline V and J ends were trimmed by 4 bases and 9 bases, with 17 bases remaining between them. The CDR3 nucleotides are TGTGCCAGCAGCCAGGGGCCTAATCCAATTGAGCAGTTCTTC. This codes for CASSQGPNPIEQFF.

This clone was seen more than once but under ten times. The CDR3: CAWIGAVGGKLFF. DNA for the CDR3: TGTGCCTGGATCGGGGCAGTTGGGGGGAAACTGTTTTTT. V gene TRBV30 combines with J gene TRBJ1-4; D possibly corresponds to TRBD1 (5 bases). This CDR3 is built from 13 residues. The V and J ends lost 4 bases and 11 bases respectively, with 17 bases between them. Germline V gives CDR1 GTSNPN, CDR2 SVGIG (reference sequence).

This clone was detected only a few times. The rearrangement links TRBV25-1 to TRBJ1-1; D gene ambiguous. Between the trimmed V and J ends, which lost 4 bases and 3 bases, there was a span of 9 bases. Germline V CDR1 and CDR2: MGHDK, SYGVNS. This CDR3 contains 13 residues. The CDR3 DNA reads TGTGCCAGCAGTGGGGTAGACTACACTGAAGCTTTCTTT. This translates into CASSGVDYTEAFF.

The V and J genes are TRBV5-5 and TRBJ1-5; D not certain. This CDR3 contains 14 residues. V was shortened by 0 bases and J by 5 bases, with 9 bases between the two germline ends. Looked up from germline, CDR1 is SGHKS and CDR2 is YYEKEE (reference sequence). The CDR3 DNA reads as TGTGCCAGCAGCTTGGGACACCAGTATCAGCCCCAGCATTTT. Protein sequence: CASSLGHQYQPQHF.

The chain combines TRBV29-1 with TRBJ2-1; D remains ambiguous. Trimming removed 5 bases at V and 8 bases at J, with 13 bases between. CDR3 length: 12 amino acids. Germline assignment: CDR1 SQVTM and CDR2 ANQGSEA. The CDR3 region has the DNA TGCAGCGTTTCGGAGCCCCTGGATGAGCAGTTCTTC. The encoded protein is CSVSEPLDEQFF.

This chain connects TRBV9 to TRBJ2-2; D possibly corresponds to TRBD1 (5 bases). Germline V gene sequence: CDR1 SGDLS, CDR2 YYNGEE. Trimming cost V 0 bases and J 5 bases, with 8 bases left between them. The CDR3 runs 14 residues. The CDR3 DNA reads as TGTGCCAGCAGCGTAGACAGGTGGACCGGGGAGCTGTTTTTT. Amino acid sequence: CASSVDRWTGELFF.

The J gene is TRBJ1-2, the V gene TRBV30; possible D gene TRBD1, 5 bases. Deletions cut 3 bases from V and 8 bases from J, with 7 bases between. The CDR3 extends over 10 amino acids. Germline CDR1 GTSNPN, CDR2 SVGIG (reference sequence). The CDR3 nucleotides read TGTGCCTGGAGCCACAGGGGCTACACCTTC. It is translated as CAWSHRGYTF.

The chain is built from TRBV29-1 and TRBJ2-7; TRBD1 aligns across 7 bases. Germline V lookup: CDR1 SQVTM, CDR2 ANQGSEA. The J segment lost 0 bases and the V segment lost 6 bases, leaving 2 bases of the junction unmatched. The CDR3 is 12 amino acids. CDR3 protein: CSVGQDSYEQYF. CDR3 coding DNA: TGCAGCGTAGGACAGGACTCCTACGAGCAGTACTTC.

The rearrangement joins TRBV27 to TRBJ2-7; D ambiguous. The CDR3 totals 14 residues. V was cut by 4 bases and J by 2 bases, with 12 bases left in between. From germline, CDR1 is MNHEY and CDR2 SMNVEV (reference sequence). The chain's CDR3 is CASSSTPNPYEQYF. CDR3 bases: TGTGCCAGCAGTTCGACACCAAACCCCTACGAGCAGTACTTC.

This chain joins TRBV5-6 and TRBJ2-7; D unclear. The CDR3 is made up of 15 amino acids. CDR1 and CDR2 (germline): SGHDT, YYEEEE. Trimming stripped 2 bases from V and 0 bases from J, with 12 bases between. CDR3 amino acids: CASSLLTVASYEQYF. DNA of the CDR3: TGTGCCAGCAGCTTACTTACAGTGGCCTCCTACGAGCAGTACTTC.